This is a list of T cell receptor beta chains from one sample in a study of OX40 agonist ivuxolimab in advanced cancers. The assay was immunoSEQ multiplex PCR, and TCRdb's table has in-frame clones only and misses some. The sample carries around 39,000 clones, about 88% recorded once. The sequences come from CD4+ or CD8+ T cells sorted from blood, collected in a trial of the OX40 agonist ivuxolimab. These TCRs come from an adult with an advanced solid tumor such as melanoma, head and neck, liver or kidney cancer. Both conserved end residues are part of each CDR3. D genes are given only for firm matches.

TRBD2	TRBJ2-1	TRBV7-2	CASSLVASGRRGERFF
TRBD1	TRBJ1-1	TRBV11-2	CASSWTGPPTEAFF
TRBD1	TRBJ2-6	TRBV5-1	CASSLVGQGLLGANVLTF
NA	TRBJ1-1	TRBV6-1	CASSELRATEAFF
NA	TRBJ2-5	TRBV15	CATRLVGILQETQYF
TRBD2	TRBJ2-3	TRBV7-3	CASSPWGTSGTFGDTQYF
NA	TRBJ2-7	TRBV6-1	CASSEAGGEQYF
NA	TRBJ2-7	TRBV7-2	CASSPDSSWQYF
NA	TRBJ2-7	TRBV2	CASLGKGLYEQYF
NA	TRBJ2-7	TRBV28	CASSPSGTADYEQYF
NA	TRBJ1-6	TRBV27	CASSRTGRNSPLHF